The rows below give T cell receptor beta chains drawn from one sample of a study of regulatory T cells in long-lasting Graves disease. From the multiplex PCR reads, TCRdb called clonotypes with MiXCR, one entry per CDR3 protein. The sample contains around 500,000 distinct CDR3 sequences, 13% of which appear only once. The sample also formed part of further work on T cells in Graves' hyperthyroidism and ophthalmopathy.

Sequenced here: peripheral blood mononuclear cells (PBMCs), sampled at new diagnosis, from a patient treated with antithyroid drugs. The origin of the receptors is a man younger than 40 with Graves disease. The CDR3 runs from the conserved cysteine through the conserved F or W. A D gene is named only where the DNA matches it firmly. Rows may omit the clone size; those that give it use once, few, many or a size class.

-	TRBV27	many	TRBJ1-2	TGTGCCAGCAGTTTATCTCGTATAGATGGCTACACCTTC	CASSLSRIDGYTF
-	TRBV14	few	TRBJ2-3	TGTGCCAGCAGCCTCGGATCGAGTTTGGATACGCAGTATTTT	CASSLGSSLDTQYF
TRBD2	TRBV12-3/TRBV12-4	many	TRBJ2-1	TGTGCCAGCAAGACCCGACTAGCGGGTTACAATGAGCAGTTCTTC	CASKTRLAGYNEQFF
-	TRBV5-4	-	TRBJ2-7	TGTGCCAGCAGCGGCCAGGACGGTTCCTACGAGCAGTACTTC	CASSGQDGSYEQYF
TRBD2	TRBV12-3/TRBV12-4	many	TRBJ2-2	TGTGCCAGCGGAGGGACTACCGGCACCGGGGAGCTGTTTTTT	CASGGTTGTGELFF
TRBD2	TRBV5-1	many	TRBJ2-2	TGCGCCAGCGCCCCCCTAGCGGGAGATACCGGGGAGCTGTTTTTT	CASAPLAGDTGELFF
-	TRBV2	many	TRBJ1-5	TGTGCCAGCAGCTTAGCGGTGTATCAGCCCCAGCATTTT	CASSLAVYQPQHF
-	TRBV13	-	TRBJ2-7	TGTGCCAGCAGCCCACAAACCAACTACGAGCAGTACTTC	CASSPQTNYEQYF
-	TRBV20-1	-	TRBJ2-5	TGCAGTGCTAGCCCGCTGACATGGGAGACCCAGTACTTC	CSASPLTWETQYF
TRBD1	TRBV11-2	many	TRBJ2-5	TGTGCCAGCAGCGTGACAGGGGGCCGAGAGACCCAGTACTTC	CASSVTGGRETQYF
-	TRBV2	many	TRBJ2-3	TGTGCCAGCAGTGGTGGGCAGCTTGGCACAGATACGCAGTATTTT	CASSGGQLGTDTQYF
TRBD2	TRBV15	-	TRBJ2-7	TGTGCCACCAGCGAGAACCAGCGGGGCTACGAGCAGTACTTC	CATSENQRGYEQYF
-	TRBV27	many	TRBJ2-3	TGTGCCAGCTCTAATTACCGGGACACACCTTCAGATACGCAGTATTTT	CASSNYRDTPSDTQYF
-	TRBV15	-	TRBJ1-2	TGTGCCACCAGCAGAGATTCGCCCTCAGCCCCTGGCTACACCTTC	CATSRDSPSAPGYTF
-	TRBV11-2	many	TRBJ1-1	TGTGCCGTCCAGATCGCCGTTGAAGCTTTCTTT	CAVQIAVEAFF
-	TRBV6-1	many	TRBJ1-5	TGTGCCAGCAGTCGCCGGGACACCCAGCCCCAGCATTTT	CASSRRDTQPQHF
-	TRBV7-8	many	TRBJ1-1	TGTGCCAGCAGCTTCGACACAATTAACACTGAAGCTTTCTTT	CASSFDTINTEAFF
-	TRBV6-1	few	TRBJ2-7	TGTGCCAGCAGTGAAGCCGCCAGGGGTAACGAGCAGTACTTC	CASSEAARGNEQYF
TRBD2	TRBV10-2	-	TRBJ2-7	TGCGCCATAAGTCCCGGGCTAGCGGGTGGGTACGAGCAGTACTTC	CAISPGLAGGYEQYF
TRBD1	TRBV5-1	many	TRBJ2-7	TGCGCCAGCTCCACCGGGACAGGGTTCTCCTACGAGCAGTACTTC	CASSTGTGFSYEQYF
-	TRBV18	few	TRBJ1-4	TGTGCCAGCTCACCCACGGCTGGCGATGGTCAGGAAAAACTGTTTTTT	CASSPTAGDGQEKLFF
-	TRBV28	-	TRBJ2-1	TGTGCCAGCAGACCCCAGAGAGGGTCCTACAATGAGCAGTTCTTC	CASRPQRGSYNEQFF
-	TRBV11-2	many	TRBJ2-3	TGTGCCAGCAGCTTAGTCTTCTCACCAGATACGCAGTATTTT	CASSLVFSPDTQYF
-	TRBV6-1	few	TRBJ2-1	TGTGCCAGCAGCCAAGGGCTTTTGGTAGACAATGAGCAGTTCTTC	CASSQGLLVDNEQFF
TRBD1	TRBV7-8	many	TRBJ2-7	TGTGCCAGCAGCCACCGGGACAGCACCTACGAGCAGTACTTC	CASSHRDSTYEQYF
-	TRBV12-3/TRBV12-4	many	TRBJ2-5	TGTGCCAGCAGCCGCGGACAGTTGGAGACCCAGTACTTC	CASSRGQLETQYF
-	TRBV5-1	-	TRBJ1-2	TGCGCCAGCAGCGGGGACATATACTATGGCTACACCTTC	CASSGDIYYGYTF
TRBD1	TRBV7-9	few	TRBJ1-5	TGTGCCAGCAGCTTGGGACAGGGGACGAATCAGCCCCAGCATTTT	CASSLGQGTNQPQHF